One sample yielded the 27 T cell receptor beta chains listed below, sequenced in a study of tumor-infiltrating lymphocytes in primary liver carcinoma. A constant-region primer primed TCR beta cDNA synthesis from roughly 500 ng of total RNA. Sequencing libraries for TCR beta derived from three nested multiplex PCR rounds that used slightly modified ARM-PCR. TRBV1-TRBV30 forward and Cbeta reverse primers drove the first two roughly 11-cycle rounds. TCRdb re-called the multiplex PCR reads with MiXCR, one entry per CDR3 protein. The sample contains some 21,000 distinct CDR3 sequences, 60% to 80% of which appear only once. Co-extracted RNA and DNA came from roughly 20-30 mg of unsorted bulk tissue. Sequences were obtained from liver tumor tissue from sampling region 1. Subset reported: tumor region T1, superior pole. The receptors were sampled from a woman aged 25 to 39 with primary liver carcinoma and hepatitis B virus infection.

This chain links TRBV5-6 with TRBJ1-5; 9 bases map to TRBD1. Trimming at V came to 9 bases and at J to 6 bases, leaving 10 bases not matched to a gene. The germline gives CDR1 SGHDT, CDR2 YYEEEE. This CDR3 is 14 amino acids long. DNA for the CDR3: TGTGCCATCACTACAGGGGGCAGTAGTCAGCCCCAGCATTTT. It is translated as CAITTGGSSQPQHF.

In the case of this clonotype: One end of the junction does not line up with germline, which may come from a read error. The J gene is TRBJ2-7, the V gene TRBV6-1, with a tentative D call TRBD2 (6 bases). Per germline, CDR1 MNHNS and CDR2 SASEGT. The CDR3 extends over 15 amino acids. CDR3 sequence: CASSGTLGIGGKQYF. Here the CDR3 DNA reads TGCGCCAGCAGTGGGACTCTGGGGATAGGAGGGAAGCAGTACTTC.

About this clonotype itself: The CDR3 end shows no conserved phenylalanine or tryptophan, and so a read error is likely. The J gene is TRBJ2-7, the V gene TRBV11-1; no reliable D call. The germline V and J ends were trimmed by 1 base and 6 bases, with 7 bases remaining between them. Germline V gives CDR1 SGHAT, CDR2 FQDESV (reference sequence). The length of the CDR3 is 12 residues. This CDR3 reads CASSLGYLEQYL. CDR3 DNA sequence: TGTGCCAGCAGCTTAGGATACCTCGAGCAGTACCTC.

The chain recombines TRBV5-6 with TRBJ2-3; 7 positions match TRBD1. There are 16 residues in the CDR3. Looked up from germline, CDR1 is SGHDT and CDR2 is YYEEEE. Here the CDR3 reads CTCSWTGTVSTDTQYF. The CDR3 DNA sequence: TGTACCTGCAGCTGGACCGGGACAGTGAGTACAGATACGCAGTATTTT.

As to this clonotype: One junction end does not reproduce the germline sequence, and a read error may be involved. The J gene is TRBJ1-6, the V gene TRBV5-6; D not certain. CDR3 length: 14 residues. In germline, CDR1 is SGHDT, CDR2 YYEEEE. The DNA of the CDR3 is TGTGCCAACAGCATGGTGGCACTGGGATCACCCCTCCACTTT. Its protein is CANSMVALGSPLHF.

V usage is TRBV6-5 and J usage is TRBJ2-2; 8 bases are shared with TRBD1. The CDR3 consists of 15 residues. Germline V gene lookup returns CDR1 MNHEY and CDR2 SVGAGI. The CDR3 DNA reads TGTGCTGGCAGTCCGCGGACAGGGTTCACTGGGGAGCTGTTTTTT. Amino acid sequence: CAGSPRTGFTGELFF.

With regard to this clonotype: This CDR3 fails to terminate in the conserved phenylalanine or tryptophan, so it likely reflects a read error. The chain links TRBV10-3 to TRBJ2-3; possible D gene TRBD1, 6 bases. There are 15 residues in the CDR3. Germline V gene sequence: CDR1 ENHRY, CDR2 SYGVKD. CDR3 DNA: TGCGCCATCAGTGAACCCGGGACAAGGGCCGATACGCAGTATCTT. This translates into CAISEPGTRADTQYL.

As to this clonotype: The CDR3 does not end in the conserved phenylalanine or tryptophan, so this is likely a read error. The CDR3 loop is CANSQGAGTDYEQYL. The CDR3 region has the DNA TGTGCCAACAGCCAGGGGGCGGGGACTGACTACGAGCAGTACCTC. The gene calls are TRBV14 and TRBJ2-7, with 8 bases fitting TRBD1. Per germline, CDR1 SGHDN and CDR2 FVKESK. This CDR3 is 15 amino acids long.

Of note for this clonotype: One junction end disagrees with the germline gene, perhaps due to a read error. The chain uses TRBV7-8 and TRBJ1-1, with 7 bases that match TRBD1. The CDR3 is 16 amino acids. The V gene's germline CDR1 is SGHVS and CDR2 FQNEAQ. The CDR3 is CASNRGRGRENTEAYF. In nucleotides, the CDR3 is TGTGCCAGCAATAGGGGGCGGGGGCGAGAGAACACTGAAGCTTACTTT.

Notes on this clonotype: An end of the junction does not agree with germline; a read error may underlie this. This sequence joins TRBV29-1 and TRBJ2-7; perhaps TRBD1 as D (6 bases). The CDR3 is 15 residues long. Per germline, CDR1 SQVTM and CDR2 ANQGSEA. In DNA form, the CDR3 reads TGCAGCGCTGAAGAGGAGACAGGATTTTCGTACGAGCAGTACTTC. Residues: CSAEEETGFSYEQYF.

As regards this clonotype: At one end the junction does not follow the germline gene, possibly because of a read error. The V call is TRBV11-3, the J call TRBJ2-1; 11 bases line up with TRBD2. Germline-derived CDR1 and CDR2 are SGHNT and YENEEA. This CDR3 spans 15 amino acids. The CDR3 coding sequence is TGTGCCGGCAGCCGACTAGCGGGGTGGGGGTACGGGCAGTTCTTC. It yields the protein CAGSRLAGWGYGQFF.

With respect to this clonotype: Relative to the germline gene, one junction end is altered; a read error may explain this. The CDR3: CASSSTGYGFLDEQFF. In DNA, the CDR3 is TGTGCAAGCAGTTCAACGGGATACGGCTTCTTGGATGAGCAATTCTTC. The chain joins TRBV11-3 to TRBJ2-1, with D tentatively TRBD2 (5 bases). This CDR3 is 16 amino acids long. Germline CDR1 and CDR2: SGHNT and YENEEA. The full variable domain, rest sourced from reference TRBV11-3 and TRBJ2-1, is EAGVVQSPRYKIIEKKQPVAFWCNPISGHNTLYWYLQNLGQGPELLIRYENEEAVDDSQLPKDRFSAERLKGVDSTLKIQPAELGDSAVYLCASSSTGYGFLDEQFFGPGTRLTVL.

This clonotype was counted at least ten times. The chain carries TRBV6-5 and TRBJ2-7, with TRBD2 matching 9 bases. J gave up 3 bases and V 6 bases, and 9 bases lay outside the gene matches. CDR1 is MNHEY and CDR2 is SVGAGI in the germline V gene. CDR3 length: 15 amino acids. This CDR3 is CASSAAAGGYYEQYF. In nucleotides, the CDR3 is TGTGCCAGCAGCGCGGCGGCGGGAGGGTACTACGAGCAGTACTTC.

Remarks on this clonotype: Sequence at one end of the junction differs from germline and may be a read error. The chain uses TRBV5-6 and TRBJ2-2; tentative D call: TRBD2 (5 bases). CDR1 and CDR2 from the germline V gene are SGHDT and YYEEEE. The CDR3 has 15 residues. The CDR3 coding sequence is TGTGCCAGCGCCTTGGTACCCAGAGTCACCGGGAAGCTGTTCTTT. Protein sequence: CASALVPRVTGKLFF.

A word on this clonotype: The junction shows a germline mismatch at one end, possibly a read error. V is TRBV11-1 and J is TRBJ2-2; maybe TRBD2 (6 bases). Germline values: CDR1 SGHAT, CDR2 FQDESV (reference sequence). This CDR3 is built from 16 residues. The CDR3 loop is CASSLAGGTNTGELFF. The CDR3 DNA sequence: TGTGCCAGCAGCTTAGCGGGGGGTACGAACACCGGGGAGCTGTTCTTC.

This clonotype was found a few times. Lacking the conserved final phenylalanine or tryptophan, this CDR3 likely reflects a read error. The V call is TRBV5-1, the J call TRBJ2-1; the D gene is possibly TRBD2 (6 bases). CDR1 is SGHRS and CDR2 is YFSETQ in the germline V gene. Trimming cost V 5 bases and J 4 bases, with 13 bases left between them. The CDR3 totals 14 residues. CDR3 amino acids: CASRSSAGYNEQFL. DNA for the CDR3: TGCGCCAGCAGATCTAGCGCGGGGTACAATGAGCAGTTCTTA.

In regard to this clonotype: The junction departs from germline at one end; a sequencing error may be responsible. This chain uses TRBV6-6 with TRBJ2-3, with D possibly matching TRBD2 (5 bases). This CDR3 has 17 residues. Germline V gene data show CDR1 as MNHNY and CDR2 as SVGAGI (reference sequence). Here the CDR3 DNA reads TGTGCCAACAGTTCCACCTTAGACCGGGGAGACCAAATAGGGCAGTATTTT. Protein product: CANSSTLDRGDQIGQYF.

The count of this clonotype is one. One junction end does not reproduce the germline sequence, and a read error may be involved. J is TRBJ2-5 and V is TRBV30; the D call may be TRBD1 or TRBD2 (5 bases each). The germline CDR1 and CDR2 sequences are GTSNPN and SVGIG (reference sequence). This CDR3 contains 15 residues. The CDR3 is CTWKVFGAALGTPYF. In DNA, the CDR3 is TGTACCTGGAAGGTCTTCGGCGCGGCCCTAGGGACCCCGTACTTC.

This clonotype was counted ten times or more. One end of the junction does not line up with germline, which may come from a read error. The rearrangement joins TRBV11-2 to TRBJ1-2, with TRBD1 matching 7 bases. Germline CDR1 and CDR2: SGHAT and FQNNGV. This CDR3 is 14 amino acids long. The CDR3 DNA is TGTGCCAGCAGCCCAGCCGACAGGGACTATGGCTATACCTTC. It is translated as CASSPADRDYGYTF.

This chain uses TRBV28 with TRBJ2-7; no firm D call. The V end lost 5 bases, the J end lost 0 bases, and 20 bases lay between the germline ends. CDR1 and CDR2 (germline): MDHEN, SYDVKM. This CDR3 has 17 residues. The CDR3 reads CASSIHLDGWYSYEQYF. In nucleotides, the CDR3 is TGTGCCAGCAGTATCCATTTGGACGGATGGTACTCCTACGAGCAGTACTTC. The full variable domain, its missing parts supplied by reference TRBV28 and TRBJ2-7, is DVKVTQSSRYLVKRTGEKVFLECVQDMDHENMFWYRQDPGLGLRLIYFSYDVKMKEKGDIPEGYSVSREKKERFSLILESASTNQTSMYLCASSIHLDGWYSYEQYFGPGTRLTVT.

About this clonotype itself: One end of the junction is discordant with germline, which a read error may explain. V usage is TRBV6-5 and J usage is TRBJ2-6; possible D gene TRBD2, 7 bases. There are 16 residues in the CDR3. Germline-derived CDR1 and CDR2 are MNHEY and SVGAGI. CDR3 protein: CASSYSGGPGVNVLTF. CDR3 sequence (DNA): TGTGCCAGCAGTTACTCGGGGGGGCCTGGGGTCAACGTCCTGACTTTC.

In the case of this clonotype: Germline and junction disagree at one end, which may indicate a read error. J is TRBJ2-1 and V is TRBV11-2, with 11 bases that match TRBD2. Germline assignment: CDR1 SGHAT and CDR2 FQNNGV. The CDR3 has 16 amino acids. The CDR3 is CASSTALAGGYSEHFF. The CDR3 coding sequence is TGTGCCAGCAGCACCGCTCTAGCGGGAGGATACAGTGAGCACTTCTTC.

Note on this clonotype: A read error may account for a junction end that differs from germline. V usage is TRBV12-3 or TRBV12-4 and J usage is TRBJ1-1; 10 positions agree with TRBD1. The CDR3 is 13 residues long. The CDR3 bases are TGTGCCAACAGCATGGGACAGGGGATGATGGCTCTCTTT. Amino acids: CANSMGQGMMALF.

The chain is built from TRBV6-2 or TRBV6-3 and TRBJ2-1, with TRBD2 matching over 12 bases. The CDR3 contains 20 residues. Per the germline V gene, CDR1 is MNHEY and CDR2 is SVGEGT. CDR3: CANSYGSAGLAGGPNNEQFF. CDR3 coding DNA: TGTGCTAACAGTTACGGGAGTGCGGGTCTAGCGGGAGGGCCTAACAATGAGCAGTTCTTC.

As concerns this clonotype: The missing conserved phenylalanine or tryptophan at the end of this CDR3 makes a read error likely. The chain couples TRBV11-2 to TRBJ2-1; TRBD2 aligns across 12 bases. Germline V lookup: CDR1 SGHAT, CDR2 FQNNGV. The CDR3 covers 17 residues. The CDR3 region is CASSLTSGRFPGDEQFC. The CDR3, as DNA: TGCGCCAGCAGCCTTACTAGCGGGAGGTTCCCAGGCGATGAGCAGTTCTGT.

Concerning this clonotype itself: This clone may be a read error of a much larger clone one base away. The chain carries TRBV11-1 and TRBJ2-2; either TRBD1 or TRBD2 may supply D (6 bases each). CDR3 length: 14 amino acids. Germline V CDR1 and CDR2: SGHAT, FQDESV (reference sequence). Trimming stripped 1 base from V and 9 bases from J, with 12 bases between. The CDR3 bases are TGTGCCAGCAGCTTAGTTCCGGGGGCCAGGGAGCTGTTTTTT. It yields the protein CASSLVPGARELFF. Drawing the rest from reference TRBV11-1 and TRBJ2-2, the complete variable domain is EAEVAQSPRYKITEKSQAVAFWCDPISGHATLYWYRQILGQGPELLVQFQDESVVDDSQLPKDRFSAERLKGVDSTLKIQPAELGDSAMYLCASSLVPGARELFFGEGSRLTVL.

In the case of this clonotype: In this CDR3 the conserved last residue, phenylalanine or tryptophan, is missing, so a read error is likely. CDR3 in DNA: TGCGCCAGGAGGGAAAGGAGTGCCCCCCTTTCACCCCTCCACTCT. As protein: CARRERSAPLSPLHS. V usage is TRBV6-5 and J usage is TRBJ1-6; no clear D gene. The CDR3 extends over 15 amino acids. In germline, CDR1 is MNHEY, CDR2 SVGAGI.